This T cell receptor beta chain was sequenced for a study of cytomegalovirus exposure and HLA in healthy donors. The study, taken as a whole, reports: Rare TCR sequences predominated, though certain public TCRs were found in many donors. Cytomegalovirus association was assigned to around 150 TCR beta chains.

Sequencing used immunoSEQ multiplex PCR; TCRdb keeps in-frame clones, though not all of them. Of 250,000 or so clones in the sample, approximately 87% are singletons; the top ten hold around 3%. Concerning this clone: The antigen remains undetermined. Different DNA sequences within this sample yield the same CDR3.

Germline values: CDR1 MNHNS, CDR2 SASEGT. The CDR3 has 14 residues. The V and J ends lost 2 bases and 2 bases respectively, with 9 bases between them. The chain uses TRBV6-1 and TRBJ1-1; TRBD1 might be the D (6 bases). The sequence came from a man between 18 and 29 years old in good health and CMV-seronegative. The sample was PBMCs. CDR3 loop: CASSERGLNTEAFF. The DNA for the CDR3 is TGTGCCAGCAGTGAAAGGGGGTTAAACACTGAAGCTTTCTTT.